Below are 2 T cell receptor delta chains sequenced from a single sample in a study of gamma-delta T cells after stem cell transplantation. TCRdb reprocessed the RT-PCR reads through CATT. Altogether 7,600 or so delta-chain clones are present, about 14% being singletons, with the ten largest covering less than 6%. Sequencing input: gamma-delta T cells. The receptor set was obtained from a human donor. It is not recorded whose cells these are; they may come from a transplant donor.

By its share, this clone is medium-sized (0.01 to 0.1%). V usage is TRDV1 and J usage is TRDJ1; tentatively, D is TRDD3 (6 bases). The V end was cut by 0 bases, the J end by 2 bases, with 10 bases between. The CDR3 is 15 residues long. Germline CDR1 TSWWSYY, CDR2 QGS. This CDR3 reads CALGELRDITDKLIF. The CDR3, as DNA: TGTGCTCTTGGGGAACTTCGGGATATTACCGATAAACTCATCTTT.

Worth noting for this clone: A much bigger clone sits one base away, suggesting this may be a read error. The rearrangement joins TRDV2 to TRDJ1; 7 nucleotides agree with TRDD3. Germline loops: CDR1 GEAIGNYY, CDR2 EKD. CDR3 size: 14 residues. V lost 0 bases to trimming and J lost 1 base; unmatched junction nucleotides: 1. The CDR3 region is CACDTLGGTDKLIF. CDR3 coding DNA: TGTGCCTGTGACACCCTGGGGGGCACCGATAAACTCATCTTT.